This paragraph reports one T cell receptor (beta chain). This record belongs to a study of blood T cell repertoires in COVID-19. This table comes from immunoSEQ multiplex PCR, and its TCRdb copy is limited to in-frame clones, with some not included. Counted here are roughly 250,000 clones, roughly 80% occurring once; the ten biggest clones make up roughly 4.6%. The CDR3 totals 15 residues. Germline lookup yields CDR1 SGDLS and CDR2 YYNGEE. Trimming pared 0 bases from V and 4 bases from J, leaving 13 bases between. This receptor was identified in an elderly woman with active or convalescent COVID-19. The genes are TRBV9 and TRBJ1-2, with D unresolved. The sequenced material came from peripheral blood. The CDR3 reads CASSVEEGRTYGYTF. As DNA, the CDR3 is TGTGCCAGCAGCGTAGAAGAGGGCCGGACCTATGGCTACACCTTC.